The clone carrying this T cell receptor beta chain has ten or more counts. Its antigen is still unknown. This sample was included in a study of T-cell reconstitution after alpha-beta-depleted transplantation in children. Between the trimmed V and J ends, which lost 5 bases and 4 bases, there was a span of 9 bases. The CDR3 consists of 13 residues. The germline gives CDR1 ENHRY, CDR2 SYGVKD. Researchers prepared the TCRbeta library using unique molecular identifiers, the study reports. MiXCR, run by TCRdb on the PCR reads, gives a single entry per CDR3 protein. The top ten clones hold 35% to 45% of a sample with roughly 200,000 distinct CDR3 sequences, around 8.4% of them seen once. Study conclusions and caveats: The main origin of T-cell counts and diversity one year after transplant was newly produced T cells. The origin of high day-60 TCRbeta diversity in some patients lay in surviving recipient T cells and thymic progenitors. Reports say that about two months after transplant, the alpha-beta T cells came out of several hundred graft clones that had expanded.

The sequence derives from a male patient aged 2-15 years who had a stem cell transplant for acute myeloid leukemia, so the T cells may come from the graft donor. This specimen was PBMCs, mostly from graft donor cells, taken 360 days after TCRalphabeta/CD19-depleted stem cell transplant. V gene TRBV10-3 combines with J gene TRBJ2-4; possibly TRBD1 or TRBD2 for D (5 bases each). This chain's CDR3 is CAISPGPKNIQYF. CDR3 nucleotide sequence: TGTGCCATCAGTCCGGGACCTAAAAACATTCAGTACTTC.